The rows below give T cell receptor beta chains drawn from one sample of a study of T cells in Graves' hyperthyroidism and ophthalmopathy. TCRdb independently ran MiXCR on the multiplex PCR reads; one entry per CDR3 protein. The sample holds around 580,000 distinct CDR3 sequences, 15% to 20% seen once. The sequenced material came from blood. All receptors derive from a woman aged 18-29 years with Graves' hyperthyroidism. Both conserved end residues are part of each CDR3. The order of the fields is J gene, V gene, CDR3 protein.

j_call: TRBJ2-1
v_call: TRBV12-3/TRBV12-4
cdr3_aa: CASSTFRGEQFF

j_call: TRBJ2-7
v_call: TRBV3-2
cdr3_aa: CASSLGTRGGYEQYF

j_call: TRBJ2-2
v_call: TRBV11-3
cdr3_aa: CASSAFGRQNTGELFF

j_call: TRBJ1-1
v_call: TRBV4-2
cdr3_aa: CASSHLGGQGTMNTEAFF

j_call: TRBJ2-2
v_call: TRBV6-1
cdr3_aa: CASSDSSRVTGELFF

j_call: TRBJ1-1
v_call: TRBV10-3
cdr3_aa: CAISEEATFLMNTEAFF

j_call: TRBJ2-3
v_call: TRBV19
cdr3_aa: CASSYTGEGADTQYF

j_call: TRBJ2-3
v_call: TRBV29-1
cdr3_aa: CSVVSRGTDTQYF

j_call: TRBJ2-1
v_call: TRBV9
cdr3_aa: CALIWRVGYTNEQFF

j_call: TRBJ2-7
v_call: TRBV13
cdr3_aa: CASSARSLRTSGRFPSSYEQYF

j_call: TRBJ1-2
v_call: TRBV3-1
cdr3_aa: CASSQVGEGSGYTF

j_call: TRBJ2-7
v_call: TRBV20-1
cdr3_aa: CSAISGTSGAYEQYF

j_call: TRBJ2-1
v_call: TRBV5-1
cdr3_aa: CASSFRDRGYNEQFF

j_call: TRBJ2-1
v_call: TRBV5-5
cdr3_aa: CASSLGLLAAQDEQFF

j_call: TRBJ1-2
v_call: TRBV28
cdr3_aa: CASRTAPVYGYTF

j_call: TRBJ1-1
v_call: TRBV19
cdr3_aa: CASKYKGSNTEAFF

j_call: TRBJ2-3
v_call: TRBV27
cdr3_aa: CASSRDSPDTQYF

j_call: TRBJ2-3
v_call: TRBV10-3
cdr3_aa: CAISEGTSDTDTQYF

j_call: TRBJ1-1
v_call: TRBV7-3
cdr3_aa: CASSLTGQTGVTEAFF

j_call: TRBJ2-1
v_call: TRBV5-1
cdr3_aa: CASSQINRVYNEQFF

j_call: TRBJ2-7
v_call: TRBV28
cdr3_aa: CASSPAPPRSYEQYF

j_call: TRBJ1-6
v_call: TRBV27
cdr3_aa: CASSLYDRGGSPLHF

j_call: TRBJ2-1
v_call: TRBV5-1
cdr3_aa: CASSFSGRAYNEQFF

j_call: TRBJ1-2
v_call: TRBV10-3
cdr3_aa: CAIKTTGEANYGYTF

j_call: TRBJ1-5
v_call: TRBV30
cdr3_aa: CAWSVQGHRQNQPQHF